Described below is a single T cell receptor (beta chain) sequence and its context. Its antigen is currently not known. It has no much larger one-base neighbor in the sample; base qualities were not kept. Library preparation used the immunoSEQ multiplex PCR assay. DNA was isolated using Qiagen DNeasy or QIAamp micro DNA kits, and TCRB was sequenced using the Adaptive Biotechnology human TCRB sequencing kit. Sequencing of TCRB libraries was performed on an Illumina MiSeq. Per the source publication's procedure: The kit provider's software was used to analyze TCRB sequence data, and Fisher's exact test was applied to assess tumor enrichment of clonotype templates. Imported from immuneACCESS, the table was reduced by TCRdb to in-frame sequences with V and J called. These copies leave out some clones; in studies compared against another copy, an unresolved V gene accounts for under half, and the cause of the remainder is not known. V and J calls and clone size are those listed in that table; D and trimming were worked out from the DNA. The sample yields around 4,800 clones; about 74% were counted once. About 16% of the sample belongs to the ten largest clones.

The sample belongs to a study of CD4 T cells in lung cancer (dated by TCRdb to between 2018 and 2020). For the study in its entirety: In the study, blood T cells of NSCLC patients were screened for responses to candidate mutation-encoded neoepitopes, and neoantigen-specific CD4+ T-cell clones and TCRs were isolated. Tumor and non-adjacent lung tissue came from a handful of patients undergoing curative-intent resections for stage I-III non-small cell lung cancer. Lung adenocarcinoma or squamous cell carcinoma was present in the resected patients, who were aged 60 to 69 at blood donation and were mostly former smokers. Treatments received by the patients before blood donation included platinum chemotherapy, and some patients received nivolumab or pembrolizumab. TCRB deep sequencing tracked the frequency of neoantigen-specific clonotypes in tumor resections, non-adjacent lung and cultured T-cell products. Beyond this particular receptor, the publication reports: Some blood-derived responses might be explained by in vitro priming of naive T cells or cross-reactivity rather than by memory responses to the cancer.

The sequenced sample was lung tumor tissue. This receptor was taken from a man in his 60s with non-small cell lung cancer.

The nucleotide sequence is given as TGCGCCAGCAGCTTGGATTCAGGGAGGAGCCGCCGAGCTTTCTTT. Its product reads: CASSLDSGRSRRAFF. The rearrangement joined TRBV5-1 to TRBJ1-1; TRBD1 is perhaps the D gene, given 5 matching bases. From the cysteine through the phenylalanine, the CDR3 covers 15 amino acids. The kept DNA is CDR3 alone, 45 bases in frame from the first base. V gives up 0 bases and J gives up 10 bases, and the segment between their germline ends measures 19 bases. The germline V gene encodes CDR1 SGHRS and CDR2 YFSETQ.